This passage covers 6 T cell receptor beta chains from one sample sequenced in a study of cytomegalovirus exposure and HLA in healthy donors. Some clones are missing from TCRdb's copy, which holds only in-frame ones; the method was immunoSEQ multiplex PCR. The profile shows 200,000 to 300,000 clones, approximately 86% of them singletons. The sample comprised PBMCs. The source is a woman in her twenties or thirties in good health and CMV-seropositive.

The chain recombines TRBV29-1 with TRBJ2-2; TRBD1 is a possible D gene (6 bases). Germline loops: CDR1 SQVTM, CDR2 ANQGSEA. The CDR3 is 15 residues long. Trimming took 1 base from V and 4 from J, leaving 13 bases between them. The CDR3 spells CSVEGGVGGTGELFF. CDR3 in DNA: TGCAGCGTTGAAGGAGGGGTAGGGGGCACCGGGGAGCTGTTTTTT.

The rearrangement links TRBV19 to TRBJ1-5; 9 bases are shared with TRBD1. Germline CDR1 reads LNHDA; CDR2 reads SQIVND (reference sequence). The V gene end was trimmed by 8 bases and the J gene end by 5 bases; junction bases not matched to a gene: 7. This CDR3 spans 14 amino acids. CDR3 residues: CASEHGQGYQPQHF. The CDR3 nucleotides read TGTGCCAGTGAACATGGACAGGGGTATCAGCCCCAGCATTTT.

CDR3: CASSESETQYF. The CDR3 nucleotides are TGTGCCAGCAGTGAATCGGAGACCCAGTACTTC. This chain connects TRBV2 to TRBJ2-5; D gene unclear. Trimming shortened V by 2 bases and J by 5 bases, and 3 bases separated the two germline ends. Germline V CDR1 and CDR2: SNHLY, FYNNEI. The CDR3 consists of 11 residues.

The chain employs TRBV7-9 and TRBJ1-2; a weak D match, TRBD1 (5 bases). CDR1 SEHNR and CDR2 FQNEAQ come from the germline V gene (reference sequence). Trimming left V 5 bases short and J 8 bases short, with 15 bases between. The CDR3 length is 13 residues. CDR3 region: CASSPGLPLGYTF. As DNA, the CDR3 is TGTGCCAGCAGCCCAGGGCTCCCATTAGGCTACACCTTC.

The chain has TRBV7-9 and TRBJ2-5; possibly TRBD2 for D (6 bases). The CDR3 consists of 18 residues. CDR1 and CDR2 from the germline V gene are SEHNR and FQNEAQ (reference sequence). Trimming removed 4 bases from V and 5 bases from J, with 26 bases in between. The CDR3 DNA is TGTGCCAGCAGCTCTACGAGCGGTCGACTAGGGGTCCGGGAGACCCAGTACTTC. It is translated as CASSSTSGRLGVRETQYF.

The CDR3: CASSSAGGGSYNEQFF. The CDR3 nucleotides are TGTGCCAGCAGCTCCGCCGGGGGTGGCTCCTACAATGAGCAGTTCTTC. J is TRBJ2-1 and V is TRBV5-4; TRBD2 might be the D (6 bases). This CDR3 is built from 16 residues. Germline V gene data show CDR1 as SGHNT and CDR2 as YYREEE (reference sequence). V lost 3 bases, J lost 0 bases, and 13 bases lay in between.